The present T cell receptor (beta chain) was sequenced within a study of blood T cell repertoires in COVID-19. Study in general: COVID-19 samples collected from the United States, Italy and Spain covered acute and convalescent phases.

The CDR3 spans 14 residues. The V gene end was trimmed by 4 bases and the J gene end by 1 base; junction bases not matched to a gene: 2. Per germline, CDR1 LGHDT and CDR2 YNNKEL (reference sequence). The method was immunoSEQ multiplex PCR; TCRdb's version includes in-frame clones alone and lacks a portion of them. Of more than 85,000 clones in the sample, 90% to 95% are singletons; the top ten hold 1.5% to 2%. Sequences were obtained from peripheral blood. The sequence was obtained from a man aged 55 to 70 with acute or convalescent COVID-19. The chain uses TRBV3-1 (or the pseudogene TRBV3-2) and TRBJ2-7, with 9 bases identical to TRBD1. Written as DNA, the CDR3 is TGTGCCAGCAGCCCAGGGACAGGGTCCTACGAGCAGTACTTC. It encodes CASSPGTGSYEQYF.